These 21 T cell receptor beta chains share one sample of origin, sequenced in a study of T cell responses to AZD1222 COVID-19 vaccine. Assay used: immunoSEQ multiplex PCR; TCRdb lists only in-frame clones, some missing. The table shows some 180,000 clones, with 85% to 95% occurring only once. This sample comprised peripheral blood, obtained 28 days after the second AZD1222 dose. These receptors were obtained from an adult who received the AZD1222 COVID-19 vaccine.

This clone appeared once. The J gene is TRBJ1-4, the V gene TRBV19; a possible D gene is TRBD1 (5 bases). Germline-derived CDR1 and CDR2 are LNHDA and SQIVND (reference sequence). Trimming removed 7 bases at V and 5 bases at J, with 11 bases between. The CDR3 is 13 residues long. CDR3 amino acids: CASKLGQNEKLFF. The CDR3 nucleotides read TGTGCCAGTAAACTCGGACAAAATGAAAAACTGTTTTTT.

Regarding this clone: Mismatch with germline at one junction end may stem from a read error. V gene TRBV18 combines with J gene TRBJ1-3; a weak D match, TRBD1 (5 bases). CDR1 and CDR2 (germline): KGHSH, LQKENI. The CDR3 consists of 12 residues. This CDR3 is CASLPGDGSIFF. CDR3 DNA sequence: TGTGCCAGCTTACCGGGGGACGGCTCTATATTTTTC.

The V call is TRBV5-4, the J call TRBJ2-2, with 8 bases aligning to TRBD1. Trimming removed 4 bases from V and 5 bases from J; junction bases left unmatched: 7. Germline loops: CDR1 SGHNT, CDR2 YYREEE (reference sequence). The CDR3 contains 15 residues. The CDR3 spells CASSPTGQGTGELFF. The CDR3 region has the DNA TGTGCCAGCAGCCCAACAGGACAGGGTACCGGGGAGCTGTTTTTT. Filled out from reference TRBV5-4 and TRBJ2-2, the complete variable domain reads ETGVTQSPTHLIKTRGQQVTLRCSSQSGHNTVSWYQQALGQGPQFIFQYYREEENGRGNFPPRFSGLQFPNYSSELNVNALELDDSALYLCASSPTGQGTGELFFGEGSRLTVL.

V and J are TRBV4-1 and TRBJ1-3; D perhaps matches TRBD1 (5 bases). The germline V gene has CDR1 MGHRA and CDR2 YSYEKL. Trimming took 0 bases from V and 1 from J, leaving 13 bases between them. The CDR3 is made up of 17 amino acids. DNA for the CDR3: TGCGCCAGCAGCCAAGATCCCATCAGGGAATCTGGAAACACCATATATTTT. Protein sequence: CASSQDPIRESGNTIYF.

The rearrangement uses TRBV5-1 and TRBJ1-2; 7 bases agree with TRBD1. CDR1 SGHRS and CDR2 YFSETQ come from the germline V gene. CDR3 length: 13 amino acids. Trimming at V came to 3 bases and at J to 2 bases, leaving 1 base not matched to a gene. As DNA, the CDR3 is TGCGCCAGCAGCTCGACAGGGAACTATGGCTACACCTTC. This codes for CASSSTGNYGYTF.

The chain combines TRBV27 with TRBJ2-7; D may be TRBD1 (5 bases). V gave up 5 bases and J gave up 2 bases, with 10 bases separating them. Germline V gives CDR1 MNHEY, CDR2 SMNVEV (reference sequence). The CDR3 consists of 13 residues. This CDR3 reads CASSTGVTYEQYF. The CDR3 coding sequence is TGTGCCAGCAGTACAGGAGTTACCTACGAGCAGTACTTC.

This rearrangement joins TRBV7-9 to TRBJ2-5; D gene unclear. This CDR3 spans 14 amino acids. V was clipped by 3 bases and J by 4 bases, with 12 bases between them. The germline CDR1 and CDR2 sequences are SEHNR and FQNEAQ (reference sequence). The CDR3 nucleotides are TGTGCCAGCAGCTTTGGCCCTCCGGGAGAGACCCAGTACTTC. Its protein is CASSFGPPGETQYF.

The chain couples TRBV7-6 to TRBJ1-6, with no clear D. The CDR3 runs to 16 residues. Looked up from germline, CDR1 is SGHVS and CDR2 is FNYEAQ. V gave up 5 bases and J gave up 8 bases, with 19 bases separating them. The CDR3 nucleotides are TGTGCCAGCAGCCCCCAGACACCGAGGAATGATTCACCCCTCCACTTT. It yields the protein CASSPQTPRNDSPLHF.

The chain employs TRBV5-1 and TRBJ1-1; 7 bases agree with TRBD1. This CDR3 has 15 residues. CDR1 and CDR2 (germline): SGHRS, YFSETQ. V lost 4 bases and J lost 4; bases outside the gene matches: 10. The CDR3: CASSPRQGGGTEAFF. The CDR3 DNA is TGCGCCAGCAGCCCAAGACAGGGAGGCGGCACTGAAGCTTTCTTT.

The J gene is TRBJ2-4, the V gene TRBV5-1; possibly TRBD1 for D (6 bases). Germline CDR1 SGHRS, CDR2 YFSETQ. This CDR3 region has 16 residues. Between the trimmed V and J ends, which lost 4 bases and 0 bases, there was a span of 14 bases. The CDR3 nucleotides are TGCGCCAGCAGCCTGACAGGTTCTCTAGCCAAAAACATTCAGTACTTC. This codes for CASSLTGSLAKNIQYF.

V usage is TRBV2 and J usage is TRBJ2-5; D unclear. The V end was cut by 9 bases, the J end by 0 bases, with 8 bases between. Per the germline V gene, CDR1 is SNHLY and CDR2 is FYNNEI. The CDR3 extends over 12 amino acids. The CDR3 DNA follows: TGTGCCAGAGCCCTGTACCAAGAGACCCAGTACTTC. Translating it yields CARALYQETQYF.

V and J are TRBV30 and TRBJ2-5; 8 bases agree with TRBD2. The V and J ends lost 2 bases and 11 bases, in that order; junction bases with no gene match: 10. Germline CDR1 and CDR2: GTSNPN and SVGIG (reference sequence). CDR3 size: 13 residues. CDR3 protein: CAWSSGLAPLQYF. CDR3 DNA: TGTGCCTGGAGTTCTGGACTAGCCCCACTTCAGTACTTC. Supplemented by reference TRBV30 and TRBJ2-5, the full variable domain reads SQTIHQWPATLVQPVGSPLSLECTVEGTSNPNLYWYRQAAGRGLQLLFYSVGIGQISSEVPQNLSASRPQDRQFILSSKKLLLSDSGFYLCAWSSGLAPLQYFGPGTRLLVL.

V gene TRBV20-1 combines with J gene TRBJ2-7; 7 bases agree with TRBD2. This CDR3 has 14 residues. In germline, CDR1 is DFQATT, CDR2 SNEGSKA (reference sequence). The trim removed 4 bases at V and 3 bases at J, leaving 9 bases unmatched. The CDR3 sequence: CSAIDEGGIYEQYF. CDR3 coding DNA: TGCAGTGCTATTGACGAGGGAGGGATCTACGAGCAGTACTTC.

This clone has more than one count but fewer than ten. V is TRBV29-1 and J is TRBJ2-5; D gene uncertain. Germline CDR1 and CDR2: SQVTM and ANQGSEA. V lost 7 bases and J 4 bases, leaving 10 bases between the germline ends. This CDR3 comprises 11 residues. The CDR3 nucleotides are TGCAGCGCTCCCTGGGGAGAGACCCAGTACTTC. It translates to CSAPWGETQYF.

The CDR3 sequence is CASSLAGGSLNEQFF. The CDR3 DNA reads TGTGCCAGCAGTCTAGCGGGGGGCTCGCTCAATGAGCAGTTCTTC. V is TRBV7-3 and J is TRBJ2-1, with 11 bases that match TRBD2. V shed 6 bases, J shed 6 bases, and the junction held 7 bases outside the gene matches. CDR1 and CDR2 (germline): SGHTA, FQGTGA. The CDR3 has 15 residues.

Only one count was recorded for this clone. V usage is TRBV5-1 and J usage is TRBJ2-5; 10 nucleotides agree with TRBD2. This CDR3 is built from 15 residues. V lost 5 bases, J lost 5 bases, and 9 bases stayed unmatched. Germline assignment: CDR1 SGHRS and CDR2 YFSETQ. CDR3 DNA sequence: TGCGCCAGCAGTCAAGCGGGGGGGCCTCTGGAGACCCAGTACTTC. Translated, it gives CASSQAGGPLETQYF.

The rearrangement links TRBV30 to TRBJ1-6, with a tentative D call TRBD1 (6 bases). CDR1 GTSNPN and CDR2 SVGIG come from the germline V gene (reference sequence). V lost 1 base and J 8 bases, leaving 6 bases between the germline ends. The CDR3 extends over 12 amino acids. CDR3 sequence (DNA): TGTGCCTGGAGTGGGACAGATTCACCCCTCCACTTT. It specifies CAWSGTDSPLHF.

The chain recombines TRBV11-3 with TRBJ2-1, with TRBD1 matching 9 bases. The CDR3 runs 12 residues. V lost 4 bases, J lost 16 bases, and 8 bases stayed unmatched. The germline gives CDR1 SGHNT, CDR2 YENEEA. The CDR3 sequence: CASSSGQGTSFF. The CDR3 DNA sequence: TGTGCCAGCAGCTCCGGACAGGGGACCAGTTTCTTC.

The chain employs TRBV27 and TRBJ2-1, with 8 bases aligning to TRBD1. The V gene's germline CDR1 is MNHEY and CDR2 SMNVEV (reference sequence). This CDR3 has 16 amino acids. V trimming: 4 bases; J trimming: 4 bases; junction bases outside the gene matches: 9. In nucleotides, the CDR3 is TGTGCCAGCAGTTCGCCTCCCAGGGGGCGTTACAATGAGCAGTTCTTC. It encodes CASSSPPRGRYNEQFF.

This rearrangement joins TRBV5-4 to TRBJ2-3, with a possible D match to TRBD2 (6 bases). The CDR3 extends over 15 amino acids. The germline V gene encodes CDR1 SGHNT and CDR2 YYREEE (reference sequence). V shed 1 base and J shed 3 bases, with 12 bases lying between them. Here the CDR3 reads CASSLFLATTDTQYF. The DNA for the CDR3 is TGTGCCAGCAGCTTGTTCCTAGCGACTACAGATACGCAGTATTTT. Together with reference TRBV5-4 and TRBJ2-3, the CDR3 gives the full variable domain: ETGVTQSPTHLIKTRGQQVTLRCSSQSGHNTVSWYQQALGQGPQFIFQYYREEENGRGNFPPRFSGLQFPNYSSELNVNALELDDSALYLCASSLFLATTDTQYFGPGTRLTVL.

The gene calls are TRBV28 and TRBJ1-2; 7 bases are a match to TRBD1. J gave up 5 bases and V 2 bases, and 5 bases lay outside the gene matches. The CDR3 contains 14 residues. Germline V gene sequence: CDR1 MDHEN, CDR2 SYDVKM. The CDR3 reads CASSLQGGPYGYTF. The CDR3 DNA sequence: TGTGCCAGCAGTTTACAGGGGGGGCCTTATGGCTACACCTTC.